This TCR beta chain appears in the sequencing data of a study of T cells after yellow fever vaccination. Study-level points and caveats: There was a possibility that FACS-sorted repertoires contained abundant clonotypes contaminating from the bulk population.

The CDR3 runs 15 residues. Trimming shortened V by 9 bases and J by 1 base, and 18 bases separated the two germline ends. Germline assignment: CDR1 SEHNR and CDR2 FQNEAQ (reference sequence). As for this clonotype: Its specificity is unknown.

TCRdb called the 5' RACE reads again in MiXCR, with one record for every CDR3 protein. Of about 130,000 distinct CDR3 sequences detected, 7.4% appear once; the ten largest clones hold roughly 2.5%. The TCR sequence derives from a man aged 18 to 30 who received the YFV17D yellow fever vaccine. The chain is built from TRBV7-9 and TRBJ1-1, with D possibly being TRBD1 (6 bases). Sample: CD4+ T cells sorted from PBMCs, taken 9 to 11 days after the first yellow fever vaccination. This CDR3 is CARGPGTNQNTEAFF. CDR3 sequence (DNA): TGTGCCAGGGGCCCCGGGACAAATCAGAACACTGAAGCTTTCTTT.